Included here is one T cell receptor beta chain sequence, with context. Its specificity is unknown. Only in-frame clones appear in the TCRdb table, and some are missing; sequencing was by immunoSEQ multiplex PCR. Of about 48,000 clones detected, approximately 86% appear once; the ten largest clones hold 1% to 1.5%. These data come from a study of OX40 agonist ivuxolimab in advanced cancers. Study overall: Every patient in dose escalation had hepatocellular carcinoma, melanoma, renal cell or head and neck cancer.

Blood specimens came from baseline, cycle 4 day 1, and cycle 7 day 1. V lost 5 bases and J lost 0, with 13 bases in between. The CDR3 has 15 amino acids. Germline V gene data show CDR1 as SGHRS and CDR2 as YFSETQ. Points from the study as a whole: Expanded peripheral T-cell antigen specificity went undetermined.

The sequence came from an adult with an advanced solid tumor such as melanoma, head and neck, liver or kidney cancer. The chain has TRBV5-1 and TRBJ2-3; tentative D call: TRBD2 (7 bases). The sample was CD4+ or CD8+ T cells sorted from blood, taken in a trial of the OX40 agonist ivuxolimab. The CDR3, as DNA: TGCGCCAGCAGAAGGGCGGGGGCGAGCACAGATACGCAGTATTTT. Translation: CASRRAGASTDTQYF.